This T cell receptor beta chain was found in a study of CD8+CD57+ T cells in acquired aplastic anemia (dated by TCRdb to the late 2010s). Broadly, across the study: DNA extracted from sorted CD4+ and CD8+ cells had a mean of roughly 3.4 ug, with a range of about 0.19 to 27.4 ug. For healthy donor samples, the average read count was about 10.8 million for CD4+ cells and 11 million to 13 million for CD8+ cells. Overall study outcomes, separate from this receptor: Although 25 to 30 CD8+ CDR3 sequences were shared by patients and controls, these sequences appeared highly expressed in patients and within the immunodominant clones of patients. Patients and healthy controls showed no significant difference in CD8+ Simpson's diversity (P=0.060).

In this study, sorted CD4+ and CD8+ T cells from the blood of healthy subjects and of severe aplastic anemia patients had their TCR repertoires deep-sequenced. Ficoll-Paque density gradient centrifugation was used to isolate peripheral blood mononuclear cells. CD4+ and CD8+ T cells were sorted by FACS or magnetic beads before DNA extraction. Genomic DNA was used as template for profiling of TCR beta VDJ combinations and CDR3 sequences. An Illumina HiSeq 2000 was used for TCR repertoire sequencing. Per the source publication's procedure: Repertoire assessment relied on Simpson's diversity index, CDR3 size and DJ length profiles, and TRBV/TRBJ rearrangement plots. Whichever DNA sequence was most abundant in the deep sequencing data was defined as the immunodominant clone. CDR3 amino acid sequences were screened for sharing across subjects and were compared with published repertoires and the VDJdb database. The raw public data were reprocessed by TCRdb itself: fastp quality trimming at Q25, MiXCR clonotype calling, in-frame beta chains only. Identical CDR3 protein sequences are pooled into one entry, listed with their most common genes and DNA. None of the V and J calls come from the authors' own analysis; TCRdb made them. The sample profile shows 200,000 to 250,000 distinct CDR3 sequences; roughly 35% of them were found once. The ten biggest clones cover more than 0.95% of the sample.

The CDR3 numbers 19 residues from cysteine through phenylalanine. Just the 57-base CDR3 DNA is kept, in frame starting at base 1. The germline V gene encodes CDR1 SGHDN and CDR2 FVKESK. Relative to germline, V is 4 bases shorter and J is 4 bases shorter, with 23 bases between their ends. This clonotype has ten or more counts. What this receptor recognizes is not known. Base qualities are not at hand, and no much larger clone is one base apart. In this chain, TRBV14 is recombined with TRBJ2-6; 5 matching bases give a weak D call of TRBD1. Sequencing input: sorted CD4+, CD8+, or CD8+CD57+ T cells (not recorded which) from PBMCs. This TCR derives from a human donor in good health, serving as a control. The CDR3 corresponds to CASSRERQGVMGGANVLTF. The sequenced DNA: TGTGCCAGCAGCCGAGAGAGACAAGGGGTAATGGGGGGGGCCAACGTCCTGACTTTC.